The 12 T cell receptor beta chains reported below all come from one sample, sequenced in a study of blood T cell repertoires in COVID-19 (dated by TCRdb to 2020 to 2022). The library was produced with the immunoSEQ multiplex PCR assay. The table was pulled from immuneACCESS by TCRdb, which kept in-frame rearrangements only. Such tables lose some clones; where checked, under half of the loss comes from unresolved V genes, and the rest has no known cause. The sample has some 400,000 clones on record, 70% to 90% of them singletons. In total, the top ten clones hold 1.3% of the sample. Sequences were obtained from PBMCs or T cells enriched from blood (not recorded which). These receptors came from a man aged 25 to 40 who had recovered from COVID-19.

V is TRBV12-3 or TRBV12-4 and J is TRBJ2-3; D may be TRBD1 (6 bases). The CDR3 is made up of 13 amino acids. V lost 6 bases, J lost 5 bases, and 12 bases lay in between. CDR3 region: CASSQRGKDTQYF. The CDR3 DNA sequence: TGTGCCAGCAGCCAAAGGGGGAAAGATACGCAGTATTTT.

This chain connects TRBV7-9 to TRBJ2-2; possibly TRBD1 for D (5 bases). Germline CDR1 SEHNR, CDR2 FQNEAQ (reference sequence). The CDR3 loop spans 15 amino acids. V was shortened by 5 bases and J by 5 bases, with 15 bases between the two germline ends. CDR3 sequence reads: CASSPPGAGTGELFF. CDR3 in DNA: TGTGCCAGCAGCCCCCCGGGCGCAGGGACCGGGGAGCTGTTTTTT.

V is TRBV6-6 and J is TRBJ2-7; TRBD1 matches at 8 bases. V was pared by 2 bases and J by 2 bases, with 2 bases of the junction left unmatched. CDR1 MNHNY and CDR2 SVGAGI come from the germline V gene (reference sequence). The CDR3 is 14 amino acids. The CDR3 loop is CASSYGQGPYEQYF. The CDR3 DNA reads TGTGCCAGCAGTTACGGACAGGGTCCCTACGAGCAGTACTTC.

This clone has only one observation. This chain links TRBV4-2 with TRBJ1-1, with 12 nucleotides matching TRBD1. The CDR3 runs to 18 residues. V shed 0 bases, J shed 5 bases, and the junction held 10 bases outside the gene matches. Germline lookup yields CDR1 LGHNA and CDR2 YNFKEQ. The CDR3 nucleotides read TGTGCCAGCAGCCAAGAGCTCCGGGACAGGGGGCGTATGACTGAAGCTTTCTTT. Its protein is CASSQELRDRGRMTEAFF.

The chain employs TRBV7-9 and TRBJ2-4, with unresolved D. Germline CDR1 reads SEHNR; CDR2 reads FQNEAQ (reference sequence). This CDR3 is 15 amino acids long. V lost 7 bases and J 0 bases, leaving 13 bases between the germline ends. CDR3 bases: TGTGCCAGCACCTCCTTGAGACTAGCCAAAAACATTCAGTACTTC. Residues: CASTSLRLAKNIQYF.

This rearrangement joins TRBV4-3 to TRBJ1-6; D is uncertain. This CDR3 comprises 14 residues. With 0 bases removed from V and 10 bases from J, the gap between germline ends came to 10 bases. CDR1 is LGHNA and CDR2 is YSLEER in the germline V gene. The CDR3 loop reads CASSQETSGSPLHF. The CDR3 DNA reads as TGCGCCAGCAGCCAAGAAACCTCCGGGTCACCCCTCCACTTT.

In its sample, this clone was seen a few times. This rearrangement joins TRBV19 to TRBJ1-4; TRBD1 is a possible D gene (6 bases). The germline V gene has CDR1 LNHDA and CDR2 SQIVND (reference sequence). This CDR3 is 14 amino acids long. Trimming took off 3 bases at V and 1 base at J, with 6 bases between the two ends. CDR3 nucleotides: TGTGCCAGTAGTATGACAGGAACTAATGAAAAACTGTTTTTT. It is translated as CASSMTGTNEKLFF.

This clone was counted a few times. The chain couples TRBV6-2 or TRBV6-3 to TRBJ1-6; D gene unclear. Between the trimmed V and J ends, which lost 4 bases and 10 bases, there was a span of 17 bases. The CDR3 has 15 amino acids. CDR1 is MNHEY and CDR2 is SVGEGT in the germline V gene. CDR3 region: CASSSQREVGSPLHF. The CDR3 coding sequence is TGTGCCAGCAGTTCCCAGAGGGAGGTGGGGTCACCCCTCCACTTT.

V and J are TRBV10-1 and TRBJ2-5, with 12 bases aligning to TRBD2. Germline values: CDR1 WNHNN, CDR2 SYGVQD (reference sequence). The CDR3 is 15 residues long. Unmatched junction bases numbered 4, after V lost 6 bases and J lost 2 bases. In DNA, the CDR3 is TGCGCCAGCAGCCTCGGACTAGCGGGACAAGAGACCCAGTACTTC. This translates into CASSLGLAGQETQYF.

This clone was counted once. CDR3 in DNA: TGTGCCAGCCGGGGGGGGGTATTTCAGGAAAAACTGTTTTTT. Protein product: CASRGGVFQEKLFF. The chain is built from TRBV6-5 and TRBJ1-4; a weak D match, TRBD1 (5 bases). The ends were cut back, 8 bases at V and 8 bases at J, with 18 bases in the middle. Germline lookup yields CDR1 MNHEY and CDR2 SVGAGI. The CDR3 contains 14 residues.

The V call is TRBV14, the J call TRBJ2-7; 7 bases fit TRBD1. The CDR3 has 15 amino acids. The germline CDR1 and CDR2 sequences are SGHDN and FVKESK. V trimming: 4 bases; J trimming: 2 bases; junction bases outside the gene matches: 8. The CDR3 sequence is CASSLGGQVTYEQYF. CDR3 DNA: TGTGCCAGCAGCCTGGGTGGACAGGTAACCTACGAGCAGTACTTC. Complete variable domain (other parts from reference TRBV14 and TRBJ2-7): EAGVTQFPSHSVIEKGQTVTLRCDPISGHDNLYWYRRVMGKEIKFLLHFVKESKQDESGMPNNRFLAERTGGTYSTLKVQPAELEDSGVYFCASSLGGQVTYEQYFGPGTRLTVT.

The chain uses TRBV4-1 and TRBJ1-6; D is uncertain. Trimming pared 4 bases from V and 3 bases from J, leaving 10 bases between. This CDR3 has 15 amino acids. CDR1 and CDR2 (germline): MGHRA, YSYEKL. CDR3 DNA sequence: TGCGCCAGCAGCCCCCGTGGGAGCTATAATTCACCCCTCCACTTT. This encodes CASSPRGSYNSPLHF.